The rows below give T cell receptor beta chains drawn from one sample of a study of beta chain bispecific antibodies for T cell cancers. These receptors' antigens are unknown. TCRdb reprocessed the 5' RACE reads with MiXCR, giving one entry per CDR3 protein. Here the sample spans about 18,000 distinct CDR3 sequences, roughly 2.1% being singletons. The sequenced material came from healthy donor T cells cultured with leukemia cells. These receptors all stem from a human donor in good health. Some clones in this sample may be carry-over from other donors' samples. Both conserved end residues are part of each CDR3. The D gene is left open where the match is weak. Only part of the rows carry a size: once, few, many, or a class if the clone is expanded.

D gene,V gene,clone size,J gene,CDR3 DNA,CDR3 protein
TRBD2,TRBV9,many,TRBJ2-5,TGTGCCAGCTCAGGACTAGCGGGGCATGAGACCCAGTACTTC,CASSGLAGHETQYF
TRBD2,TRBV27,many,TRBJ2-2,TGTGCCAGCAGTTTATTTAGCGGGGGGGCCGGCACCGGGGAGCTGTTTTTT,CASSLFSGGAGTGELFF
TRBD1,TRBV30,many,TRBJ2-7,TGTGCCGGGAATGGGGGGACGCCCGAGGACAGGGGAACCTACGAGCAGTACTTC,CAGNGGTPEDRGTYEQYF
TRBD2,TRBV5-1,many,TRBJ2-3,TGCGCCAGCAGCTTGGGACTAGCGGGACCACCAGATACGCAGTATTTT,CASSLGLAGPPDTQYF
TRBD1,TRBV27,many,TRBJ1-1,TGTGCCAGCAAGACAGGGCATGGCACTGAAGCTTTCTTT,CASKTGHGTEAFF
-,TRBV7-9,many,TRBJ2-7,TGTGCCAGCAGCTTTAGCCAGGGGAGCGACGAGCAGTACTTC,CASSFSQGSDEQYF
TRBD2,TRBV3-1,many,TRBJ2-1,TGTGCCAGCAGCCACTTAGCGGGGGGCCGCAATGAGCAGTTCTTC,CASSHLAGGRNEQFF
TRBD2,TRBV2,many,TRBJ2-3,TGTGCCAGCAGTCTCCTATCTAGCGGGGGGGCAGATACGCAGTATTTT,CASSLLSSGGADTQYF
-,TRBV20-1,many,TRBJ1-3,TGCAGTGTTATAGGTCCAGCCTCTGGAAACACCATATATTTT,CSVIGPASGNTIYF
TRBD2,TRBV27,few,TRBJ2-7,TGTGCCAGCAGTTTATCGCTAGCGGGGGGTTCCTACGAGCAGTACTTC,CASSLSLAGGSYEQYF
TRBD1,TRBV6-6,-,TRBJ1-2,TGTGCCAGCAGTTTAGCAGGGGGCTATGGCTACACCTTC,CASSLAGGYGYTF
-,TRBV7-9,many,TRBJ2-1,TGTGCCAGCACCAAAGCAGGACTGAGGGTTGGTAGTGAGCAGTTCTTC,CASTKAGLRVGSEQFF
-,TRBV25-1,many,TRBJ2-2,TGTGCCACCAGAACCACCGGGGAGCTGTTTTTT,CATRTTGELFF
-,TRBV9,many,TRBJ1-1,TGTGCCAGCAGCGCAGACGGGCTCCCCATGAACACTGAAGCTTTCTTT,CASSADGLPMNTEAFF
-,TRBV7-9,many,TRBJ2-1,TGTGCCAGCAGCTTAAGGGGTGTGGATGAGCAGTTCTTC,CASSLRGVDEQFF
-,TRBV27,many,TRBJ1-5,TGTGCCAGCAGTTTGGGGTTCGCACAGCCCCAGCATTTT,CASSLGFAQPQHF
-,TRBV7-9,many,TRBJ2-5,TGTGCCAGCAGAAAAGAATCCCAAGAGACCCAGTACTTC,CASRKESQETQYF
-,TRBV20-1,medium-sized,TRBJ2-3,TGCAGTGCTCCTAGTGTGGGGGGCCAGAGGAGGGCAGATACGCAGTATTTT,CSAPSVGGQRRADTQYF
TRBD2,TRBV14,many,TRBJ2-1,TGTGCCAGCAGCCAAGTAGGACTAGCGGGGGAAGATGAGCAGTTCTTC,CASSQVGLAGEDEQFF
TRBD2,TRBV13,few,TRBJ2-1,TGTGCCAGCAGCCCTTATAGCGGGGGGCCGCAAGAGGAGCAGTTCTTC,CASSPYSGGPQEEQFF
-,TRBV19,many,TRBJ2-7,TGTGCCAGTACCCCGGGCCCAGCGGGTGAGCAGTACTTC,CASTPGPAGEQYF
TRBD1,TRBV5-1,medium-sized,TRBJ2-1,TGCGCCAGCAGCTTGGGGACAGGGTACTACAATGAGCAGTTCTTC,CASSLGTGYYNEQFF
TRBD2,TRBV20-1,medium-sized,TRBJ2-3,TGCAGTGCTAGAGACATGACTAGCGCTAGCACAGATACGCAGTATTTT,CSARDMTSASTDTQYF
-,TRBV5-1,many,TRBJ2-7,TGCGCCAGCAGCTTGGCAGAGCCAGACTACGAGCAGTACTTC,CASSLAEPDYEQYF
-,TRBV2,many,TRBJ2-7,TGTGCCAGCAGTGAACCGACGGCCAGCTACGAGCAGTACTTC,CASSEPTASYEQYF
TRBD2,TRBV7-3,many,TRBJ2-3,TGTGCCAGCAGCTCCGTAGCGGGGGGCCGCGGAGATACGCAGTATTTT,CASSSVAGGRGDTQYF
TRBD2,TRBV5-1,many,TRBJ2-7,TGCGCCAGCAGCTTGGACGGACTAGCGCCCTACGAGCAGTACTTC,CASSLDGLAPYEQYF
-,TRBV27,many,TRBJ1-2,TGTGCCAGCAGTCTGCGACGTGGAAACTATGGCTACACCTTC,CASSLRRGNYGYTF
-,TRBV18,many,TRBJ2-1,TGTGCCAGCTCCCTCGATGAGCAGTTCTTC,CASSLDEQFF
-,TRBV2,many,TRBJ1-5,TGTGCCAGCAGGGATACCGGAAGCAATCAGCCCCAGCATTTT,CASRDTGSNQPQHF
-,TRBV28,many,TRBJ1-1,TGTGCCAGCAGTTCTTACACTGAAGCTTTCTTT,CASSSYTEAFF